This T cell receptor beta chain was profiled in a study of CD8+CD57+ T cells in acquired aplastic anemia. Across the study: The average for DNA from sorted CD4+ and CD8+ cells was roughly 3 ug. Healthy donors averaged about 9.8 million reads for CD4+ cells.

The CDR3 consists of 20 residues. Germline CDR1 reads ENHRY; CDR2 reads SYGVKD. Researchers used genomic DNA as the template to profile TCR beta VDJ and CDR3. TCRdb re-analysed the reads in MiXCR, keeping a single row per CDR3 protein. The sample shows about 190,000 distinct CDR3 sequences, around 59% of them seen only once. Study-level points and caveats: In common between the patients and the controls were twenty-nine CD8+ CDR3 sequences. Researchers reported that CD8+ Simpson's diversity was not significantly different in patients versus controls.

Worth noting for this clonotype: Antigen specificity is unknown. A junction boundary mismatches the germline segment, possibly from a read error.

This receptor was taken from a human donor in good health, serving as a control. The source material was sorted CD4+, CD8+, or CD8+CD57+ T cells (not recorded which) from PBMCs. The chain is built from TRBV10-3 and TRBJ2-5, with TRBD1 identical over 9 bases. CDR3 region: CAIPTGGYLNEMGGQETQYF. The CDR3, as DNA: TGTGCCATCCCAACAGGGGGCTATCTCAATGAGATGGGAGGGCAAGAAACCCAGTACTTC.